This TCR beta chain comes out of a study of blood T cell repertoires in COVID-19. Study summary: The United States, Italy and Spain provided the acute and convalescent COVID-19 samples. In each case, the material was cDNA or gDNA derived from T cells, B-cell-depleted T cells, or PBMCs.

J lost 8 bases, V lost 3 bases, and 11 bases had no gene match. Per the germline V gene, CDR1 is MNHEY and CDR2 is SVGEGT. The CDR3 sequence is 16 residues long. As originally analysed: Nucleated cell number was recorded as an estimate derived from reference gene primer amplification. Assay: immunoSEQ multiplex PCR; the TCRdb copy retains only in-frame clones and omits some. Clone size and the V and J calls come from that table; the DNA yielded D and trimming. The data show about 70,000 clones, over 70% seen once. The sequence was collected from a man in his 70s with acute or convalescent COVID-19. V and J are TRBV6-2 or TRBV6-3 and TRBJ2-1; the match to TRBD2 covers 9 bases. Sequenced input: peripheral blood. The CDR3 bases are TGTGCCAGCAGTTATGGCGGACTAGCGTTGGGTCATGAGCAGTTCTTC. Protein product: CASSYGGLALGHEQFF.